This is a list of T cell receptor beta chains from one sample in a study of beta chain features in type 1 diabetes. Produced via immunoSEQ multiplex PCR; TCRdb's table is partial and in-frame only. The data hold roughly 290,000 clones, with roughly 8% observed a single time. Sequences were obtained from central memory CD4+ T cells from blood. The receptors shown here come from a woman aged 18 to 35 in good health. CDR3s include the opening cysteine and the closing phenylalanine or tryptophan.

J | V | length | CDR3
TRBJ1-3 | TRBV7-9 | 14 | CASQGPLSGNTIYF
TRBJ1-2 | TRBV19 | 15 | CASSKGATLNYGYTF
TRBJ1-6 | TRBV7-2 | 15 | CASSLYGANNSPLHF
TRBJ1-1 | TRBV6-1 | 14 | CASSGDRLNTEAFF
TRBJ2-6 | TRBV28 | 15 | CASSPHGSGANVLTF
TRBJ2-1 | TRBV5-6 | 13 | CASSLGRGREQFF
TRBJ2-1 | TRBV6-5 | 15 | CASSSGGSGPNEQFF
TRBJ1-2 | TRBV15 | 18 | CATSRDRLTAGQGHGYTF
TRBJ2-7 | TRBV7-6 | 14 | CASSRTSGSYEQYF
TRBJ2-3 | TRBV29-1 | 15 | CSVEGSAGITDTQYF